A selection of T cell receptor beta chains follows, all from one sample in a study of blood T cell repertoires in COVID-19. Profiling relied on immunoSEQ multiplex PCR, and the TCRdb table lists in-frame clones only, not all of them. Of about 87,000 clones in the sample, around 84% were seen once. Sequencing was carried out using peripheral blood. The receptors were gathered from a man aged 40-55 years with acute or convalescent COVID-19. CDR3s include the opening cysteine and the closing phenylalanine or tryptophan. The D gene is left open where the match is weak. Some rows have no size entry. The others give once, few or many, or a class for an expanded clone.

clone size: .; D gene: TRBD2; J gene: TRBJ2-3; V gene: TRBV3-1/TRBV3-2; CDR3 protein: CASSQTSGGTDTQYF; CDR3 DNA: TGTGCCAGCAGCCAGACTAGCGGGGGCACAGATACGCAGTATTTT
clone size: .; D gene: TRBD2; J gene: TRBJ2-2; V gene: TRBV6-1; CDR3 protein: CASSGGLAGGRTGELFF; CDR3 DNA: TGTGCCAGCAGTGGGGGGCTAGCGGGAGGGAGAACCGGGGAGCTGTTTTTT
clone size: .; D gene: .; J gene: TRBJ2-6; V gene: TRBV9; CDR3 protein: CASSVVGAGANVLTF; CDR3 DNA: TGTGCCAGCAGCGTAGTGGGCGCTGGGGCCAACGTCCTGACTTTC
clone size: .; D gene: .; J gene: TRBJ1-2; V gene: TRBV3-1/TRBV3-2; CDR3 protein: CASSQDLGRQYTF; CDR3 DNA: TGTGCCAGCAGCCAAGATCTTGGCAGACAATACACCTTC
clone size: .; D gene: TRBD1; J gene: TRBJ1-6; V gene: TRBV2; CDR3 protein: CASRTGVYSPLHF; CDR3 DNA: TGTGCCAGCAGAACAGGGGTATATTCACCCCTCCACTTT
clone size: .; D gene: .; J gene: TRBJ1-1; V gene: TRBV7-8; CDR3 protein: CASGHKAGNTEAFF; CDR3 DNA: TGTGCCAGCGGACACAAAGCCGGGAACACTGAAGCTTTCTTT
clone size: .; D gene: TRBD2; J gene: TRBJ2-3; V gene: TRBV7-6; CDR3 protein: CASSTVTGGPHTQYF; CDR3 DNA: TGTGCCAGCAGCACTGTAACGGGAGGCCCCCATACGCAGTATTTT
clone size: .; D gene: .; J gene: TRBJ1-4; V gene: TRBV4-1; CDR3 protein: CASSQAGRSEKLFF; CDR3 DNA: TGCGCCAGCAGCCAAGCCGGGAGGTCTGAAAAACTGTTTTTT
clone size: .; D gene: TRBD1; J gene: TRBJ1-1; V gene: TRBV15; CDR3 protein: CATSRDFRTGPNTEAFF; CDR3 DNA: TGTGCCACCAGCAGAGATTTTAGGACAGGGCCGAACACTGAAGCTTTCTTT
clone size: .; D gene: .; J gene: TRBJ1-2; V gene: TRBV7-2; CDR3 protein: CASSLSLQNYGYTF; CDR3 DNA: TGTGCCAGCAGCTTATCCCTACAGAACTATGGCTACACCTTC
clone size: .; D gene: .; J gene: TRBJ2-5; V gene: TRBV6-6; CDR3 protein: CASSSQGGETQYF; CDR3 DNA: TGTGCCAGCAGTTCACAGGGTGGAGAGACCCAGTACTTC
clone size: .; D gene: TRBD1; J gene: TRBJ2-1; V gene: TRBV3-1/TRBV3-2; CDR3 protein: CASSQGTGLDEQFF; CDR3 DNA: TGTGCCAGCAGCCAAGGGACAGGGCTCGATGAGCAGTTCTTC
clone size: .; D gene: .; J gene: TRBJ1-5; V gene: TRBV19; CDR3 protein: CASSIATGSNQPQHF; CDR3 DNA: TGTGCCAGTAGTATAGCTACAGGGTCGAATCAGCCCCAGCATTTT
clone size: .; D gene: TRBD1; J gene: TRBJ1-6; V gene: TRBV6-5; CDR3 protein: CASKLTGSPGPLHF; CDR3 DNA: TGTGCCAGCAAGTTGACAGGGTCCCCGGGTCCCCTCCACTTT
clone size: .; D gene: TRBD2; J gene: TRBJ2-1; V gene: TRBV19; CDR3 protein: CASSTPSGRAWTYNEQFF; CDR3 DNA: TGTGCCAGTAGTACCCCTAGCGGGAGGGCCTGGACCTACAATGAGCAGTTCTTC
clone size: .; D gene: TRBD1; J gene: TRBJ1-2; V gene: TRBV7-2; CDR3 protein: CASSLRQGWGYTF; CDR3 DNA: TGTGCCAGCAGCTTAAGACAGGGCTGGGGCTACACCTTC
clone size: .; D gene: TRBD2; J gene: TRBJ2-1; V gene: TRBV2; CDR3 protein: CASRETSGVYNEQFF; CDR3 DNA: TGTGCCAGCAGGGAGACTAGCGGGGTATACAATGAGCAGTTCTTC
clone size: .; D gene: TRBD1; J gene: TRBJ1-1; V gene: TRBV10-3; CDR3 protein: CAISQGAANTEAFF; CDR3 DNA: TGTGCCATATCTCAGGGGGCGGCAAACACTGAAGCTTTCTTT
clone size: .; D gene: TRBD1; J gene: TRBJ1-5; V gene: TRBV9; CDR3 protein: CASSRGQPNQPQHF; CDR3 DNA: TGTGCCAGCAGCAGGGGACAGCCTAATCAGCCCCAGCATTTT
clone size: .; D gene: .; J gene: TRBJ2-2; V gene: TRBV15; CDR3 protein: CATSRDLRLGDNTGELFF; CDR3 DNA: TGTGCCACCAGCAGAGATTTGAGGCTAGGGGATAACACCGGGGAGCTGTTTTTT
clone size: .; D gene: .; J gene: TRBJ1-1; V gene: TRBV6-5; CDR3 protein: CASITHRGGTEAFF; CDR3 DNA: TGTGCCAGCATCACCCATCGGGGGGGCACTGAAGCTTTCTTT
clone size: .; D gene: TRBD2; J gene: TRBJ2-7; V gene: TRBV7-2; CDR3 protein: CASSLRLAGAYEQYF; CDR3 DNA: TGTGCCAGCAGCTTAAGACTAGCGGGGGCCTACGAGCAGTACTTC
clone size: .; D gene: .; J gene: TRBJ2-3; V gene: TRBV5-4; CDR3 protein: CASSFRPSTDTQYF; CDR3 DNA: TGTGCCAGCAGCTTCCGTCCTAGCACAGATACGCAGTATTTT
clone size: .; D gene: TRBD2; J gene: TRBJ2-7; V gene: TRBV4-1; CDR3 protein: CASSQDLFSGRPPSSPYEQYF; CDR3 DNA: TGCGCCAGCAGCCAGGATCTCTTTAGCGGGAGGCCCCCCAGCAGCCCCTACGAGCAGTACTTC
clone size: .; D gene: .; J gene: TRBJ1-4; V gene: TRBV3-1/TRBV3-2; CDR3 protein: CASSPSSGGTERLFF; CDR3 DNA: TGTGCCAGCAGCCCCTCAAGCGGAGGGACCGAACGGCTGTTTTTT
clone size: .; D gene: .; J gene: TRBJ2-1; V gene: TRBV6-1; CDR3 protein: CASSASGPGVVNEQFF; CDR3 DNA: TGTGCCAGCAGTGCTTCTGGCCCCGGAGTTGTCAATGAGCAGTTCTTC
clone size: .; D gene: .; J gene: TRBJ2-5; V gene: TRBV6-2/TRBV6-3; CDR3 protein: CASSLRRQAQETQYF; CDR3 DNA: TGTGCCAGCAGTCTCCGGCGACAGGCCCAAGAGACCCAGTACTTC
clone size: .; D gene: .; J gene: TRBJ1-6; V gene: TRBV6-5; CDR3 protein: CASSYLEGPYNSPLHF; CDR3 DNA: TGTGCCAGCAGTTACCTGGAGGGCCCCTATAATTCACCCCTCCACTTT
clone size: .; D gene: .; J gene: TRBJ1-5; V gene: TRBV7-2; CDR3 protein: CASSLRGSNQPQHF; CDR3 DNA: TGTGCCAGCAGCTTAAGGGGGAGCAATCAGCCCCAGCATTTT
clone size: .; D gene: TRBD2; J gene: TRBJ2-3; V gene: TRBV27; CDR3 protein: CASRPGGSGSLSDTQYF; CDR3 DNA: TGTGCCAGCAGACCTGGAGGTAGCGGGAGTTTATCAGATACGCAGTATTTT
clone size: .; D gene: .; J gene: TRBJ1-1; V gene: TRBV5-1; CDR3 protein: CASSLATVGTEAFF; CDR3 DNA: TGCGCCAGCAGCTTGGCGACAGTGGGCACTGAAGCTTTCTTT
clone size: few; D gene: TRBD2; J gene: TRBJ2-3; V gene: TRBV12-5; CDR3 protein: CASGRSSGRGPGTDTQYF; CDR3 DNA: TGTGCTAGTGGACGATCCAGCGGGAGGGGTCCGGGCACAGATACGCAGTATTTT
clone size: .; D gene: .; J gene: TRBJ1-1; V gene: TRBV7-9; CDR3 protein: CASSPTPDTEAFF; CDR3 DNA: TGTGCCAGCAGCCCGACACCAGACACTGAAGCTTTCTTT
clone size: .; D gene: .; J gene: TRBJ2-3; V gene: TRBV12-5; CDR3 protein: CASGLVSGTFDTQYF; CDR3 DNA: TGTGCTAGTGGTTTGGTTTCCGGGACTTTTGATACGCAGTATTTT
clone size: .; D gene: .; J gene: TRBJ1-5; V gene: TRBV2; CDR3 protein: CASSPRGVTVDQPQHF; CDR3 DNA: TGTGCCAGCAGCCCCCGGGGGGTAACGGTAGATCAGCCCCAGCATTTT
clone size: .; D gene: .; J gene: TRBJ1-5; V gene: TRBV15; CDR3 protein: CATSRDAGDHQPQHF; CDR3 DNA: TGTGCCACCAGCAGAGATGCCGGAGACCATCAGCCCCAGCATTTT
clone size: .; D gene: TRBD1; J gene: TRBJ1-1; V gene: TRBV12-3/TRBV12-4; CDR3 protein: CASSLGQGASAFF; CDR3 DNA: TGTGCCAGCAGCCTGGGACAGGGGGCCTCGGCTTTCTTT
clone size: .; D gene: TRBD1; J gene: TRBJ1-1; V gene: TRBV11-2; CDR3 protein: CASSLAGGHHEAFF; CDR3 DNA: TGTGCCAGCAGCTTAGCAGGGGGTCATCATGAAGCTTTCTTT
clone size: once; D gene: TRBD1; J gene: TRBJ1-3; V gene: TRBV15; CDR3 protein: CATSSDRAGNTIYF; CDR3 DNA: TGTGCCACCAGCAGTGACAGGGCGGGAAACACCATATATTTT
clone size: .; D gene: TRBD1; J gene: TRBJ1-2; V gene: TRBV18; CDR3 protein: CASSPPRTGGIGGYTF; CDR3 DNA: TGTGCCAGCTCACCACCCCGGACAGGGGGGATAGGCGGCTACACCTTC
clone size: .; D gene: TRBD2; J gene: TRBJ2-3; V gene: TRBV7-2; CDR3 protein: CASRFSTSGTDTQYF; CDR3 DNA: TGTGCCAGCAGGTTCTCGACTAGCGGGACAGATACGCAGTATTTT
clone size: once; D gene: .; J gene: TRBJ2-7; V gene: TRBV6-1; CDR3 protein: CASSEQVWSYEQYF; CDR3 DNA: TGTGCCAGCAGTGAGCAGGTATGGTCCTACGAGCAGTACTTC
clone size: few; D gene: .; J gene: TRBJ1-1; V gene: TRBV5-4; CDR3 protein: CASSPGGRMNTEAFF; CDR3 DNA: TGTGCCAGCAGCCCGGGGGGACGGATGAACACTGAAGCTTTCTTT
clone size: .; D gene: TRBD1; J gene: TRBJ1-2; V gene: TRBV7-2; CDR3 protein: CASSLVSGQGSLGYTF; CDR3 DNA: TGTGCCAGCAGCTTAGTTTCGGGACAGGGGTCACTTGGCTACACCTTC
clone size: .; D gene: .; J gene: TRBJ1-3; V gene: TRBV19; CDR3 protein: CASSMRDYSGNTIYF; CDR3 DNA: TGTGCCAGTAGTATGAGGGACTACTCTGGAAACACCATATATTTT
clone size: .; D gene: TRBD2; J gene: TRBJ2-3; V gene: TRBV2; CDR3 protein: CASSGRITSGISTDTQYF; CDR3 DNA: TGTGCCAGCAGTGGAAGGATCACTAGCGGGATTAGCACAGATACGCAGTATTTT
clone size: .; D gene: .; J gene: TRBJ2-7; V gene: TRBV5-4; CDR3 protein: CAMKDKREQYF; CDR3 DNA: TGTGCCATGAAGGACAAAAGGGAGCAGTACTTC
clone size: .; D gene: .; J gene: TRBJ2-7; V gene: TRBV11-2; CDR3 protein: CASSLRTASSYEQYF; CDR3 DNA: TGTGCCAGCAGCTTACGGACAGCGAGCTCCTACGAGCAGTACTTC
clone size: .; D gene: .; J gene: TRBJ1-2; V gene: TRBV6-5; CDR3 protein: CASSYSGGDYGYTF; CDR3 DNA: TGTGCCAGCAGTTACTCGGGGGGGGACTATGGCTACACCTTC
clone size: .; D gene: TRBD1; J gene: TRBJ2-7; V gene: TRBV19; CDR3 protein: CASSRDRGYEQYF; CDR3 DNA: TGTGCCAGTAGCCGGGACAGGGGGTACGAGCAGTACTTC
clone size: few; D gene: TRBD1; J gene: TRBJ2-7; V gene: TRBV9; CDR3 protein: CASSPDLTGDPGEQYF; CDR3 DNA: TGTGCCAGCAGCCCCGACCTGACAGGGGATCCTGGCGAGCAGTACTTC
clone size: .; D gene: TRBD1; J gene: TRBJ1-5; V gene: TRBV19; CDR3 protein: CASSRTGTQPQHF; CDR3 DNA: TGTGCCAGTAGCCGGACAGGGACTCAGCCCCAGCATTTT
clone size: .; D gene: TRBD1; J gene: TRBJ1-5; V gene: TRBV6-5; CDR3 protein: CASSRQGQNQPQHF; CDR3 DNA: TGTGCCAGCAGCAGACAGGGCCAGAATCAGCCCCAGCATTTT
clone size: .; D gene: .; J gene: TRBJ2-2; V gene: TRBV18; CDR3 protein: CASSTSGNTGELFF; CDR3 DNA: TGTGCCAGCTCGACCTCAGGGAACACCGGGGAGCTGTTTTTT
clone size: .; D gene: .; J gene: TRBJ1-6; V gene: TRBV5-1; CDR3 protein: CASSYSNNSPLHF; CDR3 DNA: TGCGCCAGCAGCTACAGTAATAATTCACCCCTCCACTTT
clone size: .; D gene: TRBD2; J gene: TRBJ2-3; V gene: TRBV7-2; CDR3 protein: CASSPPLAGGSDTQYF; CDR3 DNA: TGTGCCAGCAGCCCCCCACTAGCGGGAGGATCAGATACGCAGTATTTT
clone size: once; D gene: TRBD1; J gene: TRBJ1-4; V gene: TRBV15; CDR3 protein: CATSSDRAKVVEKLFF; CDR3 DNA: TGTGCCACCAGCAGTGACAGGGCCAAGGTAGTTGAAAAACTGTTTTTT
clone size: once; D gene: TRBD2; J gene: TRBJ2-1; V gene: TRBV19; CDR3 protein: CASNDISGGVNEQFF; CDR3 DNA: TGTGCCAGTAATGATATTAGCGGGGGGGTTAATGAGCAGTTCTTC
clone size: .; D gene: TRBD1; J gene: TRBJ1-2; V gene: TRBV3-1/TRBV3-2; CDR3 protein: CASSQGTGANYGYTF; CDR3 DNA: TGTGCCAGCAGCCAAGGGACAGGAGCTAACTATGGCTACACCTTC
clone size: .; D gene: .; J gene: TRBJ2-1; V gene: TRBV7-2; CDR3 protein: CASSLGLPNEQFF; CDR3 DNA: TGTGCCAGCAGCTTAGGGCTCCCCAATGAGCAGTTCTTC